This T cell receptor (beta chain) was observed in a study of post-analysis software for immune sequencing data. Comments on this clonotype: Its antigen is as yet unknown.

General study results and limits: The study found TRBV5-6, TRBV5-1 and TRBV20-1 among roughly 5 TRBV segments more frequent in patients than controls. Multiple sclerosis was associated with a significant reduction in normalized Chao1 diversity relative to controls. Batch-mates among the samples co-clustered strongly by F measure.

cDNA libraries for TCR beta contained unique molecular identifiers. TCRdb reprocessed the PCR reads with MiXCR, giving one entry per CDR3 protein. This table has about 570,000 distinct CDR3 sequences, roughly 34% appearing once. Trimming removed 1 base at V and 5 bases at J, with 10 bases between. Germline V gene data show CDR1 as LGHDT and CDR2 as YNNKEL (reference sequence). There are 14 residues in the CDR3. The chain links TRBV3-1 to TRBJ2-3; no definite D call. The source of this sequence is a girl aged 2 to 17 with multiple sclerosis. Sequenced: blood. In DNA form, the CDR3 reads TGTGCCAGCAGCCAAGGCTGGACCCGAGATACGCAGTATTTT. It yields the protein CASSQGWTRDTQYF.